This T cell receptor (beta chain) was captured by sequencing in a study of blood T cell repertoires in COVID-19 (dated by TCRdb to 2018 to 2021). Context from the whole study: Samples from collaborators originated in the United States, Italy and Spain and spanned both the acute and convalescent phases of COVID-19. The dataset comprised deeply sampled blood TCRbeta repertoires from subjects exposed to, actively infected with, or recovered from COVID-19. The sample metadata nearly always contained a de-identified subject ID, COVID-19 status, age in years and sex. A freely available public database, intended as a resource for researchers studying the immune response to SARS-CoV-2, is where the repertoires were released. Samples were obtained from the ongoing ImmuneRACE study (first 160 participants) and from over a thousand subjects provided by 6 global collaborators. The material from the prospective study consisted of cDNA or gDNA derived from T cells, B-cell-depleted T cells, or PBMCs. Where available, HLA class I and class II types were obtained from metadata supplied by the sample provider rather than from assay-based typing.

CDR1 and CDR2 (MNHEY, SVGAGI) derive from the germline V gene. From cysteine to phenylalanine, the CDR3 is 14 amino acids long. Kept here is only the CDR3 DNA, which spans 42 bases and is read in frame from base 1. Cut back by 4 bases and 8 bases, the V and J ends lie 15 bases apart. As for this clone: Its antigen is still unknown. Base qualities are not at hand, and no much larger clone is one base apart.

Paper-wide results and their limitations: How much clinical and demographic metadata was included differed by source and by participant, and the metadata was provided uncurated.

TCRbeta CDR3 regions were amplified from genomic DNA using the immunoSEQ Assay, a bias-controlled multiplex PCR. Turning to the authors' computational methods: Nucleated cell counts per sample were estimated from amplification of reference gene primers within the assay. Sequence reads were collapsed and filtered to measure the absolute abundance of every unique TCRbeta CDR3 rearrangement. For each sample, productive Simpson clonality was calculated as the square root of Simpson's diversity index over productive rearrangements. TCRdb mirrors the immuneACCESS table, restricted to in-frame sequences. Some clones are absent from its copies; in checked studies, under half trace to an unresolved V gene, and the reason for the others is unknown. V and J calls plus clone size are reproduced from that table; the DNA served to infer D and trimming. This sample lists some 90,000 clones; nearly 90% were detected once. The ten biggest clones cover approximately 5.6% of the sample.

Whole blood was collected in K2EDTA tubes by collaborating institutions according to the institutions' own protocols. For TCRbeta analysis, collaborators shipped samples in one of three forms: frozen whole blood, isolated PBMCs, or DNA extracted from either of those sample types. This sequence originates from a woman aged 80 or over with active COVID-19. The specimen sequenced was peripheral blood. The rearranged chain carries TRBV6-5 and TRBJ2-1; perhaps TRBD2 is the D gene, with 5 bases matching. For the CDR3, the sequence is CASSSRTGNYEQFF. DNA sequence: TGTGCCAGCAGTTCGCGGACGGGGAACTATGAGCAGTTCTTC.